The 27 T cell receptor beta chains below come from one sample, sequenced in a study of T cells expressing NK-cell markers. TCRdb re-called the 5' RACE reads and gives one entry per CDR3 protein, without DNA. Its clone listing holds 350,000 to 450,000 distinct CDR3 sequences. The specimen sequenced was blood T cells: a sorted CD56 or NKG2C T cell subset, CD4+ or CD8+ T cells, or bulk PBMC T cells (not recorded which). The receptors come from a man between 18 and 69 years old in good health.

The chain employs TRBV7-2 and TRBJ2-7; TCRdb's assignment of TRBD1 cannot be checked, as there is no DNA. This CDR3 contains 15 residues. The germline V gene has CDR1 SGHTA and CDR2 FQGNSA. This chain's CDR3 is CASSGGGQKTYEQYF.

This CDR3 reads CASSLIQGNQHF. The rearrangement joins TRBV12-3 or TRBV12-4 to TRBJ1-5; TCRdb lists TRBD1, though no DNA is available to test this call. The CDR3 covers 12 residues.

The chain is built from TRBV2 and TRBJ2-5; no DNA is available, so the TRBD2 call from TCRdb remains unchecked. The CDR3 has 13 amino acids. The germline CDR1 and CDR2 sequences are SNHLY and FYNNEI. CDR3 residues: CANAREGWETQYF.

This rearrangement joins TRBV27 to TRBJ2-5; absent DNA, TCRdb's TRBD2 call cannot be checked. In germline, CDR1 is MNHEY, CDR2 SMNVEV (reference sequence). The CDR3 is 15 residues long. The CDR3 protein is CASSYSGTPRETQYF.

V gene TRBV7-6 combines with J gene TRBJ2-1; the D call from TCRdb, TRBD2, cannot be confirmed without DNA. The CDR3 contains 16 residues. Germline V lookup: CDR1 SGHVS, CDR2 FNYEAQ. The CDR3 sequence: CASSLDSGGGRSEQFF.

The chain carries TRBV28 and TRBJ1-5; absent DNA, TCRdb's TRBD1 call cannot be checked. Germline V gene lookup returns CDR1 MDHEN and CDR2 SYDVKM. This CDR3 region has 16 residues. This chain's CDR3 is CASSLGHSYSNQPQHF.

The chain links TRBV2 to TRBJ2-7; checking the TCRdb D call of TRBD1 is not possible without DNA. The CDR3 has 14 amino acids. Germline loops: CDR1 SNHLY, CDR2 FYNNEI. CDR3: CATTDRTLSYEQYF.

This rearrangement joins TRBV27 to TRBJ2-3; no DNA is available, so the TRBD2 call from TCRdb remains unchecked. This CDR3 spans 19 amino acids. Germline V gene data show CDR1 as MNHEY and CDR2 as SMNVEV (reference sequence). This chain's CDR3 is CASSLHSGGASVSLDTQYF.

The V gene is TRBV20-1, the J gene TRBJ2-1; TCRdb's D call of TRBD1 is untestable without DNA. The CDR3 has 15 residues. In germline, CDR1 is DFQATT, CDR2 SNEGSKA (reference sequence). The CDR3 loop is CSARATGTAYNEQFF.

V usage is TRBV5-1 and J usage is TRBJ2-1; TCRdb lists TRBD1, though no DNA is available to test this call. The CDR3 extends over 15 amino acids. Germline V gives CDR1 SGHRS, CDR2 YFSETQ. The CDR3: CASRPLGDSNNEQFF.

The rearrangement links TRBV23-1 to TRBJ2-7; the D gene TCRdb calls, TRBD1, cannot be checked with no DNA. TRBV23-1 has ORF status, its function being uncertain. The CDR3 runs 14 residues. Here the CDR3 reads CASSQRDRAYEQYF.

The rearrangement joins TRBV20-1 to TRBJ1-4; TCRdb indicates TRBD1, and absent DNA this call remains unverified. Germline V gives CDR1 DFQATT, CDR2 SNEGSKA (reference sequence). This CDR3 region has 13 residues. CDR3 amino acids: CSAPDKGLRKLFF.

The CDR3 sequence: CSAPYPQGRNQPQHF. The V and J genes are TRBV20-1 and TRBJ1-5; TCRdb designates TRBD1, a call that cannot be tested without DNA. The germline gives CDR1 DFQATT, CDR2 SNEGSKA (reference sequence). This CDR3 has 15 residues.

Here the CDR3 reads CATRTQTANTGELFF. J is TRBJ2-2 and V is TRBV2; TCRdb names TRBD1, which stays unverified in the absence of DNA. The CDR3 loop spans 15 amino acids. Germline V gene sequence: CDR1 SNHLY, CDR2 FYNNEI.

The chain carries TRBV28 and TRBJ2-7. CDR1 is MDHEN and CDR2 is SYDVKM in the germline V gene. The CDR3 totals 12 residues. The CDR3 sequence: CASSLRRYEQYF.

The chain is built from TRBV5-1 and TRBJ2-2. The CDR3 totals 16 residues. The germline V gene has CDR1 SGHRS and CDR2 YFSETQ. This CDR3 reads CASSLWSTKNTGELFF.

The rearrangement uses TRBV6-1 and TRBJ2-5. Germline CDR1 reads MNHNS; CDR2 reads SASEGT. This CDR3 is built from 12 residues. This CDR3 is CAIRRYQETQYF.

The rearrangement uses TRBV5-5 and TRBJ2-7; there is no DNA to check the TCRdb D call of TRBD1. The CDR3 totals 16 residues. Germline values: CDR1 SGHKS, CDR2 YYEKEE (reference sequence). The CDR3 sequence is CASSLREKGDWYEQYF.

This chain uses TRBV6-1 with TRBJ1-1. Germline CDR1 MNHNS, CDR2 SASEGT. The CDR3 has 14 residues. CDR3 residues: CASSRARAHLEAFF.

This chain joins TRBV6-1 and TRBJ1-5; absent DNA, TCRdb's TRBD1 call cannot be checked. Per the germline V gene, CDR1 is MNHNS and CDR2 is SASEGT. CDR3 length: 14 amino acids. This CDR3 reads CASSGGTGNQPQHF.

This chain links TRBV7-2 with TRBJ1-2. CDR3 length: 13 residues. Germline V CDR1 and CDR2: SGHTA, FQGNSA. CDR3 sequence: CASSLRRDYGYTF.

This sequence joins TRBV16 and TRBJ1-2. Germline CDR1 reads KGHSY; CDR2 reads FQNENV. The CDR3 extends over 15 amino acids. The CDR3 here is CASSHAAVPNYGYTF.

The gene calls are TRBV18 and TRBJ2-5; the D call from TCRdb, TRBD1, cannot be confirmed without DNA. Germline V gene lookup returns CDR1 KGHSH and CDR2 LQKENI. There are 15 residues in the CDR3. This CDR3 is CASSPGGPRQETQYF.

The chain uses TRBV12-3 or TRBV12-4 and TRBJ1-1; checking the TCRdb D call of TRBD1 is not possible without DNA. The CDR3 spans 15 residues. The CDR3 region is CASSGGTGGDTEAFF.

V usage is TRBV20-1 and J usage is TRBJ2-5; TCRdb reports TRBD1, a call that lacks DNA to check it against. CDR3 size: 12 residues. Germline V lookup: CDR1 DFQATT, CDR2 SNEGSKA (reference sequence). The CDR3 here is CSASKGQETQYF.

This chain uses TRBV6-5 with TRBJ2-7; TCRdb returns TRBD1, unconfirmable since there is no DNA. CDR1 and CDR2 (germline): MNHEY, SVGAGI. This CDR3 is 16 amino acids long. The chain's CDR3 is CASSSRPGQGYVEQYF.

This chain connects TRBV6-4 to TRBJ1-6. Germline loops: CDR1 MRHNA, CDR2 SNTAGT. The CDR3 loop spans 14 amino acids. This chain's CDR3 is CASRAQIGNSPLHF.